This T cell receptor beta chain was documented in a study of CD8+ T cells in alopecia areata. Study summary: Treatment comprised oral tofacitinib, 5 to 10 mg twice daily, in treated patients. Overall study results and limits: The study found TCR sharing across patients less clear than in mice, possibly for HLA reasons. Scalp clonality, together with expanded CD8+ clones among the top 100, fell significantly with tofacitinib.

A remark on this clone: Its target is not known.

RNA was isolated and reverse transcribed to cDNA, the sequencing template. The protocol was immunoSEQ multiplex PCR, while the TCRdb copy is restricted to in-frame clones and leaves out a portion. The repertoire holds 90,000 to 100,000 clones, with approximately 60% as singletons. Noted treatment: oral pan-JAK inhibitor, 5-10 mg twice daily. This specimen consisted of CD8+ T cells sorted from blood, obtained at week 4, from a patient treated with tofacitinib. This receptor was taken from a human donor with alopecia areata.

CDR3: CAWSGTLNYNEQFF. The CDR3 nucleotides are TGTGCCTGGAGTGGGACATTAAACTACAATGAGCAGTTCTTC. This chain connects TRBV30 to TRBJ2-1, with D possibly TRBD1 on 5 matching bases. Trimming pared 1 base from V and 3 bases from J, leaving 10 bases between. The CDR3 is 14 amino acids. Germline V gene sequence: CDR1 GTSNPN, CDR2 SVGIG (reference sequence). The variable domain in full, completed from reference TRBV30 and TRBJ2-1, reads SQTIHQWPATLVQPVGSPLSLECTVEGTSNPNLYWYRQAAGRGLQLLFYSVGIGQISSEVPQNLSASRPQDRQFILSSKKLLLSDSGFYLCAWSGTLNYNEQFFGPGTRLTVL.